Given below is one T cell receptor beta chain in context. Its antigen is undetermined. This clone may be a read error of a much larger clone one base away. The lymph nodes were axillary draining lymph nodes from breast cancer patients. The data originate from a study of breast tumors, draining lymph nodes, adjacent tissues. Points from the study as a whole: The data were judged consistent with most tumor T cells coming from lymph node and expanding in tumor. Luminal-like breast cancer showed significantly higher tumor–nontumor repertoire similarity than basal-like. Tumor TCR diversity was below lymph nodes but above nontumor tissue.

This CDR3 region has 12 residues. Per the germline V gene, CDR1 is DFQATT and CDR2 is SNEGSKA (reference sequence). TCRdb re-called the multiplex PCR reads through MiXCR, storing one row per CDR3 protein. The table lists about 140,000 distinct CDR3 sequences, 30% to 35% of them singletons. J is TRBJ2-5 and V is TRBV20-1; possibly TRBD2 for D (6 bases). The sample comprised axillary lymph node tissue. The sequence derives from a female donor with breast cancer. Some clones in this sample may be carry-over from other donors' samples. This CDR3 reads CSAPDTGETPYF. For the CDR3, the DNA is TGCAGTGCTCCGGACACGGGAGAGACCCCGTACTTC.